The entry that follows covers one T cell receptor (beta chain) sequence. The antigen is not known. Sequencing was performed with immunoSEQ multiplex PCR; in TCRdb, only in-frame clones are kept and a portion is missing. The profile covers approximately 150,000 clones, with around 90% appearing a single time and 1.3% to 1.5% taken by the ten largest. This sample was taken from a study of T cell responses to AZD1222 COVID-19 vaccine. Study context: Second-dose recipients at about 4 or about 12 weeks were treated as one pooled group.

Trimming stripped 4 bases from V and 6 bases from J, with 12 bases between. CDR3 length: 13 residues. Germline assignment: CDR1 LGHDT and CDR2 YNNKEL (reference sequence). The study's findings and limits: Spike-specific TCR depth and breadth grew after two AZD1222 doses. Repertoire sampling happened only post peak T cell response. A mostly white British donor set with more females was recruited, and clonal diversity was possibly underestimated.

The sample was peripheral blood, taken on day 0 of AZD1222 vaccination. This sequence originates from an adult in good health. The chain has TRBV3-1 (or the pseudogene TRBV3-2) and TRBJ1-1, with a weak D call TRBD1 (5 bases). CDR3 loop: CASSPRAPAEAFF. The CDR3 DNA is TGTGCCAGCAGCCCCAGGGCTCCGGCTGAAGCTTTCTTT.